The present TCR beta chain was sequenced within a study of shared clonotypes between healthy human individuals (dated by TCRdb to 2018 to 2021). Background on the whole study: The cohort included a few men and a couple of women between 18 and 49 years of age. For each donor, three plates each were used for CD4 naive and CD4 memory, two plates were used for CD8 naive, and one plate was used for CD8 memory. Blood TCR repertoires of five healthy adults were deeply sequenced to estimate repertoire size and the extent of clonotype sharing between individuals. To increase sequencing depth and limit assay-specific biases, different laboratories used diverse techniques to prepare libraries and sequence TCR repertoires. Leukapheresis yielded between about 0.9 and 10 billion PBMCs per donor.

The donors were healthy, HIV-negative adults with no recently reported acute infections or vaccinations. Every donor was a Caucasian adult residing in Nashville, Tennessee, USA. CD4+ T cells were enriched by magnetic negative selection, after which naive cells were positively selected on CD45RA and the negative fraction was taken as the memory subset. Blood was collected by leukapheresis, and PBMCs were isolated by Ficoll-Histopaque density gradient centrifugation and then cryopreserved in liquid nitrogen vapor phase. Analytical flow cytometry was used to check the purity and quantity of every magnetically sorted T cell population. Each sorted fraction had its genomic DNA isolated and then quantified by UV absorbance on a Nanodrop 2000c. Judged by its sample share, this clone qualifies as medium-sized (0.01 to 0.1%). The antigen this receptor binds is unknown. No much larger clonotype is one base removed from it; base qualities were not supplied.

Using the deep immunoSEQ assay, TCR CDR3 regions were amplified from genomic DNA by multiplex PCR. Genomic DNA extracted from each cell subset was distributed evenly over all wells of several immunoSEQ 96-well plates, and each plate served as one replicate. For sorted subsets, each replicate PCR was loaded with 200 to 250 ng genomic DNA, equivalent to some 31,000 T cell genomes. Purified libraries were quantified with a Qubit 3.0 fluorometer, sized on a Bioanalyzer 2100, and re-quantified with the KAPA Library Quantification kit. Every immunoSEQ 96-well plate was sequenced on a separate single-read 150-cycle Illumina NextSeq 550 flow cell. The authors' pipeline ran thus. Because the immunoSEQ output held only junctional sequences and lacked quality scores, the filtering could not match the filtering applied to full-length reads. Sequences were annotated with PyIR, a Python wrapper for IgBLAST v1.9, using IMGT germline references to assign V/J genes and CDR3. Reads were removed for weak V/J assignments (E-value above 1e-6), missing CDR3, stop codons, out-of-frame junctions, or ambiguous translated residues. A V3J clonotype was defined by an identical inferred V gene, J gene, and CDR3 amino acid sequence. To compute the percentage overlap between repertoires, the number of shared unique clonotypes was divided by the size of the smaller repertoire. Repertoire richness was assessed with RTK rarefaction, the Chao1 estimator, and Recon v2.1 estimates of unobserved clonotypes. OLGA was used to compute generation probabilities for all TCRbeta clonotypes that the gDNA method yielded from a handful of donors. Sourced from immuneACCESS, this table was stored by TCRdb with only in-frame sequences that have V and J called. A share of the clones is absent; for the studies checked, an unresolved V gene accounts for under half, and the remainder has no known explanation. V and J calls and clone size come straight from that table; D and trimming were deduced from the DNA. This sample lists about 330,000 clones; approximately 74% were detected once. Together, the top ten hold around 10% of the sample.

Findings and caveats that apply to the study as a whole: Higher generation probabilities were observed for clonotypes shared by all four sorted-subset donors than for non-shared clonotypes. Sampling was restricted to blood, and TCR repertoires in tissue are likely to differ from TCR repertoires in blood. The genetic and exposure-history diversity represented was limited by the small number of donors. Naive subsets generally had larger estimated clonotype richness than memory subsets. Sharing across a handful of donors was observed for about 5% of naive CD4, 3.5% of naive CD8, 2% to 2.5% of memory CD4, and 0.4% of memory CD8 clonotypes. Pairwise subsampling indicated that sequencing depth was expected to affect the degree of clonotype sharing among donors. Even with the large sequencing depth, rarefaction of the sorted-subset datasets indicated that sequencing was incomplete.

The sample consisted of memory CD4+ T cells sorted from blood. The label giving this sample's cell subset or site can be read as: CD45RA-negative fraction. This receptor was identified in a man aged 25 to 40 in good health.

The sequenced DNA is TGTGCCAGCAGTGGCGGGACAACTCAGACCCAGTACTTC. Its amino acids are CASSGGTTQTQYF. This receptor chain uses TRBV2 and TRBJ2-5; the D segment might be TRBD1 or TRBD2, since each matches 6 bases. Cut back by 4 bases and 6 bases, the V and J ends lie 12 bases apart. Per the germline V gene, SNHLY is the CDR1 and FYNNEI is the CDR2. The CDR3 measures 13 amino acids from cysteine to phenylalanine. The DNA shown is the 39-base CDR3, in frame from base 1.